These 29 T cell receptor beta chains were all obtained from the same sample, sequenced in a study of T cells in Graves' hyperthyroidism and ophthalmopathy. Amplified TCR beta CDR3 regions came from RNA transcripts. The primer set for the first-round RT-PCR of the TCR CDR3 was HTBI. TCRdb re-called the multiplex PCR reads through MiXCR, storing one row per CDR3 protein. The repertoire holds 350,000 to 400,000 distinct CDR3 sequences, with approximately 19% as singletons. The sequenced sample consisted of blood. All receptors derive from a woman between 18 and 29 years old with Graves' hyperthyroidism.

The J gene is TRBJ1-1, the V gene TRBV6-1; D uncertain. V lost 7 bases to trimming and J lost 0 bases, with 12 bases between them. The CDR3 consists of 14 residues. The germline V gene has CDR1 MNHNS and CDR2 SASEGT. The CDR3 DNA follows: TGTGCCAGCACATCAGGATACATGAACACTGAAGCTTTCTTT. As protein: CASTSGYMNTEAFF.

Ten or more counts support this clonotype. The rearrangement joins TRBV6-1 to TRBJ1-5, with 8 bases aligning to TRBD1. Unmatched junction bases numbered 5, after V lost 7 bases and J lost 3 bases. The germline V gene encodes CDR1 MNHNS and CDR2 SASEGT. The CDR3 covers 14 residues. In nucleotides, the CDR3 is TGTGCCAGCAAATCAGGGGGCTCCAATCAGCCCCAGCATTTT. Its protein product is CASKSGGSNQPQHF.

The chain is built from TRBV9 and TRBJ1-2, with unresolved D. Germline lookup yields CDR1 SGDLS and CDR2 YYNGEE. The CDR3 extends over 15 amino acids. Trimming shortened V by 4 bases and J by 1 base, and 14 bases separated the two germline ends. As DNA, the CDR3 is TGTGCCAGCAGCCTTCTGGGATCTAATAACTATGGCTACACCTTC. Amino acid sequence: CASSLLGSNNYGYTF.

In this sample, this clonotype turned up many times. The chain joins TRBV9 to TRBJ2-7; D is possibly TRBD1 or TRBD2 (5 bases each). The V gene's germline CDR1 is SGDLS and CDR2 YYNGEE. Trimming removed 3 bases at V and 4 bases at J, with 17 bases between. The CDR3 spans 15 residues. This chain's CDR3 is CASSDAGTDAYEQYF. CDR3 DNA sequence: TGTGCCAGCAGCGACGCCGGGACCGATGCATACGAGCAGTACTTC.

This clonotype was recorded at least ten times. The chain has TRBV12-3 or TRBV12-4 and TRBJ1-2; D is unclear. The CDR3 totals 12 residues. Between the trimmed V and J ends, which lost 3 bases and 2 bases, there was a span of 4 bases. CDR3 sequence (DNA): TGTGCCAGCAGTTTTCAAAACTATGGCTACACCTTC. As protein: CASSFQNYGYTF.

A few counts support this clonotype. The V and J genes are TRBV10-1 and TRBJ1-1; possibly TRBD1 for D (5 bases). The length of the CDR3 is 15 residues. Germline V gene sequence: CDR1 WNHNN, CDR2 SYGVQD (reference sequence). Trimming removed 2 bases from V and 1 base from J, with 11 bases in between. The CDR3 DNA reads as TGCGCCAGCAGTGAGGCGGGACTGGAGAACACTGAAGCTTTCTTT. Its protein is CASSEAGLENTEAFF.

At least ten counts were recorded for this clonotype. The chain has TRBV11-1 and TRBJ1-1; 9 bases line up with TRBD1. V lost 0 bases and J lost 5; bases outside the gene matches: 7. The CDR3 has 16 amino acids. Per the germline V gene, CDR1 is SGHAT and CDR2 is FQDESV (reference sequence). CDR3 residues: CASSLAGTGQRTEAFF. As DNA, the CDR3 is TGTGCCAGCAGCTTAGCCGGGACAGGGCAGAGGACTGAAGCTTTCTTT.

The chain uses TRBV20-1 and TRBJ2-2; TRBD2 is a possible D gene (5 bases). This CDR3 is 14 amino acids long. Trimming took 0 bases from V and 6 from J, leaving 11 bases between them. Per germline, CDR1 DFQATT and CDR2 SNEGSKA (reference sequence). CDR3 residues: CSARDSPGSGELFF. The CDR3 bases are TGCAGTGCTAGAGATTCACCGGGATCCGGGGAGCTGTTTTTT.

This clonotype was picked up a small number of times. The rearrangement links TRBV18 to TRBJ1-2; 9 bases agree with TRBD1. Germline trimming cut 5 bases from V and 7 bases from J; bases unmatched to any gene: 11. CDR1 is KGHSH, CDR2 LQKENI, per germline. The CDR3 consists of 15 residues. Here the CDR3 reads CASSADRGGLGGYTF. The CDR3 DNA follows: TGTGCCAGCTCAGCGGACAGGGGCGGACTCGGTGGCTACACCTTC. The whole variable domain, remainder taken from reference TRBV18 and TRBJ1-2, is NAGVMQNPRHLVRRRGQEARLRCSPMKGHSHVYWYRQLPEEGLKFMVYLQKENIIDESGMPKERFSAEFPKEGPSILRIQQVVRGDSAAYFCASSADRGGLGGYTFGSGTRLTVV.

This clonotype was recorded many times. This likely comes from a read error, as the CDR3 has no conserved phenylalanine or tryptophan at its end. The DNA of the CDR3 is TGTGCCAGCAGTTCCCCGTCCGCCAGGGGCAACACTGAAGCTTTCCTT. Protein: CASSSPSARGNTEAFL. The J gene is TRBJ1-1, the V gene TRBV12-3 or TRBV12-4, with D maybe TRBD1 (6 bases). The CDR3 length is 16 residues. The germline V and J ends were trimmed by 4 bases and 2 bases, with 17 bases remaining between them.

A single count supports this clonotype. V usage is TRBV6-5 and J usage is TRBJ1-1, with unresolved D. Germline values: CDR1 MNHEY, CDR2 SVGAGI. V was trimmed by 4 bases and J by 1 base, leaving 10 bases between them. CDR3 size: 14 residues. CDR3 sequence: CASSSMAPNTEAFF. CDR3 nucleotide sequence: TGTGCCAGCAGTTCCATGGCCCCGAACACTGAAGCTTTCTTT.

Concerning this clonotype: Possible read error: a much larger clone is one base away. This chain links TRBV29-1 with TRBJ2-2; a weak D match, TRBD2 (5 bases). CDR1 SQVTM and CDR2 ANQGSEA come from the germline V gene. CDR3 length equals 14 residues. CDR3 loop: CSVGSGVKTGELCF. The CDR3 DNA reads as TGCAGCGTTGGTTCAGGCGTAAAAACCGGGGAGCTGTGTTTT.

The chain is built from TRBV15 and TRBJ1-5; no clear D. V gave up 2 bases and J gave up 2 bases, with 10 bases separating them. CDR3 length: 15 residues. The germline gives CDR1 LNHNV, CDR2 YYDKDF (reference sequence). This CDR3 reads CATSRRASGNQPQHF. DNA of the CDR3: TGTGCCACCAGCAGAAGAGCTAGTGGCAATCAGCCCCAGCATTTT.

This clonotype has a count of ten or more. The chain employs TRBV19 and TRBJ1-5, with D tentatively TRBD1 (6 bases). Trimming pared 11 bases from V and 5 bases from J, leaving 10 bases between. Per the germline V gene, CDR1 is LNHDA and CDR2 is SQIVND (reference sequence). The CDR3 totals 11 residues. CDR3 DNA sequence: TGTGCCGGAGGGGGGCATCAGCCCCAGCATTTT. It translates to CAGGGHQPQHF.

In its sample, this clonotype was seen many times. V and J are TRBV12-3 or TRBV12-4 and TRBJ2-7, with unresolved D. V was shortened by 3 bases and J by 9 bases, with 9 bases between the two germline ends. The CDR3 contains 11 residues. CDR3 region: CASSLGPAQYF. Here the CDR3 DNA reads TGTGCCAGCAGTTTGGGCCCGGCGCAGTACTTC.

This clonotype was seen only a few times. This chain connects TRBV7-9 to TRBJ2-4, with TRBD1 as a possible D gene (6 bases). The CDR3 has 16 residues. The germline gives CDR1 SEHNR, CDR2 FQNEAQ (reference sequence). V was pared by 5 bases and J by 0 bases, with 14 bases between. As DNA, the CDR3 is TGTGCCAGCAGCCCCGGACAGCTGCTAGCCAAAAACATTCAGTACTTC. This codes for CASSPGQLLAKNIQYF.

A word on this clonotype: A much larger clone differs from this one at a single base, so this may be a read error. The chain links TRBV24-1 to TRBJ1-2, with 8 bases aligning to TRBD1. Germline CDR1 reads KGHDR; CDR2 reads SFDVKD. CDR3 size: 14 residues. As DNA, the CDR3 is TGTGCCAGCAGTCCGACAGGGGTTTTTCGTGGCTACACCTTC. Amino acid sequence: CASSPTGVFRGYTF.

This clonotype was seen many times. The chain has TRBV7-9 and TRBJ2-5; a weak D match, TRBD1 (5 bases). In germline, CDR1 is SEHNR, CDR2 FQNEAQ (reference sequence). Between the trimmed V and J ends, which lost 2 bases and 1 base, there was a span of 8 bases. This CDR3 is built from 14 residues. The CDR3 sequence is CASSLSTAQETQYF. CDR3 DNA: TGTGCCAGCAGCTTATCGACAGCCCAAGAGACCCAGTACTTC.

This clonotype was counted many times. This chain uses TRBV10-3 with TRBJ1-5; weak D call: TRBD1 (6 bases). Trimming cost V 4 bases and J 1 base, with 14 bases left between them. CDR3 size: 16 residues. Germline assignment: CDR1 ENHRY and CDR2 SYGVKD. The CDR3 nucleotides read TGTGCCATCAGTGTGGTTCGGGGGCTGAGCAATCAGCCCCAGCATTTT. It specifies CAISVVRGLSNQPQHF.

This clonotype was seen ten or more times. This chain connects TRBV30 to TRBJ2-7, with a tentative D call TRBD1 (6 bases). This CDR3 region has 11 residues. V shed 7 bases and J shed 9 bases, with 16 bases lying between them. Germline CDR1 GTSNPN, CDR2 SVGIG (reference sequence). The CDR3 reads CASAGTGRQYF. CDR3 nucleotide sequence: TGTGCCTCGGCGGGTACAGGGCGGCAGTACTTC.

To note about this clonotype: The CDR3 does not end in the conserved phenylalanine or tryptophan, so this is likely a read error. V is TRBV15 and J is TRBJ2-2; possible D gene TRBD2, 5 bases. CDR3 length: 14 residues. The V gene lost 3 bases and the J gene lost 6 bases, with 11 bases spanning the gap. Germline CDR1 reads LNHNV; CDR2 reads YYDKDF (reference sequence). The CDR3 DNA sequence: TGTGCCACCAGCAGCTTTAGGCGGGCCGGGGAGCTGTTTTTG. Translated: CATSSFRRAGELFL.

This clonotype has at least ten counts. The chain combines TRBV2 with TRBJ2-5, with TRBD1 matching over 9 bases. The CDR3 is 16 residues long. V dropped 7 bases and J dropped 1; count of bases not matched to a gene: 10. Germline V gives CDR1 SNHLY, CDR2 FYNNEI. The CDR3 region is CASTTTGGGLQETQYF. The CDR3 bases are TGTGCCAGCACCACAACAGGGGGCGGCCTCCAAGAGACCCAGTACTTC.

In this sample, this clonotype turned up many times. The chain employs TRBV19 and TRBJ1-5, with D unresolved. The V gene's germline CDR1 is LNHDA and CDR2 SQIVND (reference sequence). The CDR3 is 15 amino acids. V was shortened by 1 base and J by 3 bases, with 10 bases between the two germline ends. For the CDR3, the DNA is TGTGCCAGTAGTATAGTCCGGCGGCCCAATCAGCCCCAGCATTTT. Its translation: CASSIVRRPNQPQHF. The variable domain in full, with the rest retrieved from reference TRBV19 and TRBJ1-5, is DGGITQSPKYLFRKEGQNVTLSCEQNLNHDAMYWYRQDPGQGLRLIYYSQIVNDFQKGDIAEGYSVSREKKESFPLTVTSAQKNPTAFYLCASSIVRRPNQPQHFGDGTRLSIL.

This clonotype has a count of ten or more. The CDR3 DNA reads TGTGCCTGGAGCCGCGACAGAACCTATGGCTACACCTTC. The encoded protein is CAWSRDRTYGYTF. The V call is TRBV30, the J call TRBJ1-2, with a weak D call TRBD1 (5 bases). V was trimmed by 3 bases and J by 4 bases, leaving 12 bases between them. This CDR3 has 13 residues. Germline-derived CDR1 and CDR2 are GTSNPN and SVGIG (reference sequence).

In its sample, this clonotype was seen many times. The V call is TRBV12-3 or TRBV12-4, the J call TRBJ1-1; D gene unclear. Trimming took off 4 bases at V and 6 bases at J, with 12 bases between the two ends. There are 13 residues in the CDR3. The CDR3 spells CASSSNPGAEAFF. CDR3 bases: TGTGCCAGCAGTTCTAACCCCGGGGCTGAAGCTTTCTTT.

For this clonotype: At one end, the junction sequence differs from germline, possibly due to a read error. This chain joins TRBV7-2 and TRBJ1-5; D not resolved. Germline CDR1 SGHTA, CDR2 FQGNSA. The CDR3 contains 13 residues. CDR3 sequence: CASSPYGPHAQRF. The CDR3 coding sequence is TGTGCCAGCAGCCCATACGGGCCGCATGCCCAGCGTTTT. Full variable domain (rest looked up from reference TRBV7-2 and TRBJ1-5): GAGVSQSPSNKVTEKGKDVELRCDPISGHTALYWYRQSLGQGLEFLIYFQGNSAPDKSGLPSDRFSAERTGGSVSTLTIQRTQQEDSAVYLCASSPYGPHAQRFGDGTRLSIL.

A note on this clonotype: With a much larger clone just one base away, this may be a read error. This chain uses TRBV18 with TRBJ2-7; no firm D call. Per germline, CDR1 KGHSH and CDR2 LQKENI. This CDR3 region has 14 residues. The CDR3: CAISPVVRPDEQYF. In nucleotides, the CDR3 is TGTGCCATCTCACCGGTAGTCCGTCCCGACGAGCAGTACTTC.

The chain uses TRBV20-1 and TRBJ2-7, with D perhaps TRBD2 (6 bases). The CDR3 has 12 residues. With 1 base removed from V and 6 bases from J, the gap between germline ends came to 10 bases. Germline loops: CDR1 DFQATT, CDR2 SNEGSKA (reference sequence). This CDR3 is CSARGGEVEQYF. The CDR3 nucleotides are TGCAGTGCTAGAGGCGGGGAGGTCGAGCAGTACTTC.

This clonotype was detected ten times or more. The chain uses TRBV10-3 and TRBJ1-2; the match to TRBD1 covers 10 bases. V lost 2 bases, J lost 3 bases, and 9 bases stayed unmatched. The CDR3 is made up of 17 amino acids. CDR1 and CDR2 from the germline V gene are ENHRY and SYGVKD. CDR3 amino acids: CAISERGQGDKDYGYTF. The CDR3 coding sequence is TGTGCCATCAGTGAGCGTGGACAGGGGGATAAGGACTATGGCTACACCTTC.